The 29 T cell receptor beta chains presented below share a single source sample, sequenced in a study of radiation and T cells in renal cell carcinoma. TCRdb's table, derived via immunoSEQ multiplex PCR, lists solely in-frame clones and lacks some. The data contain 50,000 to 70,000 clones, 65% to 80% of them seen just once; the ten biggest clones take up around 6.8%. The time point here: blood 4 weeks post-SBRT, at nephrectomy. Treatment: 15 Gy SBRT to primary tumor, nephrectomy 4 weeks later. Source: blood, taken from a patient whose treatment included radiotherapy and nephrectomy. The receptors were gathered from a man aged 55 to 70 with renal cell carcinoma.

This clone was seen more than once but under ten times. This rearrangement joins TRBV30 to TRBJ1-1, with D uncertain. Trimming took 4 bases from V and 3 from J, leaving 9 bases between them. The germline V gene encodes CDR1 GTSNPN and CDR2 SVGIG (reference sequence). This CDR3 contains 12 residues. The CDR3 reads CAWNREYTEAFF. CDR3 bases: TGTGCCTGGAACAGAGAGTACACTGAAGCTTTCTTT.

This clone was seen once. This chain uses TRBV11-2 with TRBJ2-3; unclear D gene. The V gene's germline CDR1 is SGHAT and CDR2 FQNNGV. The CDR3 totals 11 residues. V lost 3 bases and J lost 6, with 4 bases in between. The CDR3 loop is CASSLGDTQYF. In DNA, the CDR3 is TGTGCCAGCAGCTTGGGCGATACGCAGTATTTT.

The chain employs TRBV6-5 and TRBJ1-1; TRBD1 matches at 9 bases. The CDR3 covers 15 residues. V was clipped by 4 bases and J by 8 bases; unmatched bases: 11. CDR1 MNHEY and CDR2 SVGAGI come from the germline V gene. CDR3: CASSSTGTGRNEAFF. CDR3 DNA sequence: TGTGCCAGCAGTTCTACCGGGACAGGGCGAAACGAAGCTTTCTTT.

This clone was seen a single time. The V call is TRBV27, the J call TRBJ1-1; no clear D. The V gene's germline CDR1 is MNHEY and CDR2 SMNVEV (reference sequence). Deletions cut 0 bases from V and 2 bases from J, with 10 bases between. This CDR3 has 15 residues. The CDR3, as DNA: TGTGCCAGCAGTTTATCCAGAGGCAGAAACACTGAAGCTTTCTTT. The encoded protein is CASSLSRGRNTEAFF.

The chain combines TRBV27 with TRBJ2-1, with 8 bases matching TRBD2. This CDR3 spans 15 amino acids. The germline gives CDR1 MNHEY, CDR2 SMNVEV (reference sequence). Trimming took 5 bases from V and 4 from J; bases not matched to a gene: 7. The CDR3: CASSARGGRYNEQFF. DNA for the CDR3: TGTGCCAGCAGTGCCCGGGGGGGCCGGTACAATGAGCAGTTCTTC.

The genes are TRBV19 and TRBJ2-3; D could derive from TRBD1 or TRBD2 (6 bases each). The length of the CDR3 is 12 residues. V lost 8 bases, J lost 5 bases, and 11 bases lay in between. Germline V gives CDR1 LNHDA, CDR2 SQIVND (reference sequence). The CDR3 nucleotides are TGTGCCAGTCGCCGGGGGCAAGATACGCAGTATTTT. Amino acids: CASRRGQDTQYF.

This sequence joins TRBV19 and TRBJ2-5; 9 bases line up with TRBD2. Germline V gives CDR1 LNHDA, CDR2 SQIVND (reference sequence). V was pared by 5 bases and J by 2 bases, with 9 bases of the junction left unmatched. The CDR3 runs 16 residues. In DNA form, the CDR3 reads TGTGCCAGTAGTGACTTCAAGACTAGCGGACAAGAGACCCAGTACTTC. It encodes CASSDFKTSGQETQYF.

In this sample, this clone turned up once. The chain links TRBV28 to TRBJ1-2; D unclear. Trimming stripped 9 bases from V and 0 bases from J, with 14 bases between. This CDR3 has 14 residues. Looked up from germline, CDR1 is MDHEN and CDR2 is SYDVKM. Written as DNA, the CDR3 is TGTGCCAGTCTGAATGGGCTATCTAACTATGGCTACACCTTC. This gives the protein CASLNGLSNYGYTF.

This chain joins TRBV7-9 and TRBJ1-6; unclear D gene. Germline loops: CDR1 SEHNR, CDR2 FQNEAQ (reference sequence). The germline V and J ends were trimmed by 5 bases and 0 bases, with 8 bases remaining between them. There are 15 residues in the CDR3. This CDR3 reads CASSTGGSYNSPLHF. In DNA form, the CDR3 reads TGTGCCAGCAGCACGGGAGGCTCCTATAATTCACCCCTCCACTTT.

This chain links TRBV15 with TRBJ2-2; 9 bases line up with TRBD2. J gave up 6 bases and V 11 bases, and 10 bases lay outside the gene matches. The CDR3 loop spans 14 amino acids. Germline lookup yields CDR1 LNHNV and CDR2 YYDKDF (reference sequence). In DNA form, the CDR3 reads TGTGCCTCCAAGGGGGGACTAGCATCCGGGGAGCTGTTTTTT. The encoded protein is CASKGGLASGELFF. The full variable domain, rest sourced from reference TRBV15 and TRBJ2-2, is DAMVIQNPRYQVTQFGKPVTLSCSQTLNHNVMYWYQQKSSQAPKLLFHYYDKDFNNEADTPDNFQSRRPNTSFCFLDIRSPGLGDTAMYLCASKGGLASGELFFGEGSRLTVL.

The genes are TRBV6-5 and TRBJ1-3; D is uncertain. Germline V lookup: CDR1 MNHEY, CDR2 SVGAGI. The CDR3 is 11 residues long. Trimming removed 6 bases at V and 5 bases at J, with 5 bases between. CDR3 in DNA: TGTGCCAGCAGACGTCGAAACACCATATATTTT. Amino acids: CASRRRNTIYF.

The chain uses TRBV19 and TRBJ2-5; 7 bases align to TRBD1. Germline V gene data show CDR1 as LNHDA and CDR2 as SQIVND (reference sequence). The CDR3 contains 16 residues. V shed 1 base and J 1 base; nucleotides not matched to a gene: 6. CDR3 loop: CASSIGRTGSQETQYF. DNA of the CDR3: TGTGCCAGTAGTATAGGCCGGACAGGTAGCCAAGAGACCCAGTACTTC.

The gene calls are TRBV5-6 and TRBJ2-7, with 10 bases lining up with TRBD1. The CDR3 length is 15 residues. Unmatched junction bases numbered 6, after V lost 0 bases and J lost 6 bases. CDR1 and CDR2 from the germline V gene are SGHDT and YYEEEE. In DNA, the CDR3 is TGTGCCAGCAGCTTGGTGATGACAGGGGGCGCCGAGCAGTACGTC. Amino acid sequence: CASSLVMTGGAEQYV.

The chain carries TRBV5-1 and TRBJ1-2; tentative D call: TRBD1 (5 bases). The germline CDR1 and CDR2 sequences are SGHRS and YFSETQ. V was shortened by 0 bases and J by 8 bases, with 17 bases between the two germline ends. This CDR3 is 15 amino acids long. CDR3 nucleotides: TGCGCCAGCAGCTTGGCATCGACAAGGGGCATGGGCTACACCTTC. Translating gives CASSLASTRGMGYTF.

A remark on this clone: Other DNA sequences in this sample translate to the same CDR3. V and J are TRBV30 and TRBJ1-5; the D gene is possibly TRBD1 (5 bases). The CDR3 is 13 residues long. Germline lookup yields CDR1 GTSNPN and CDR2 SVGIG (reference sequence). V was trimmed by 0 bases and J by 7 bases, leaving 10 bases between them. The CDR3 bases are TGTGCCTGGAGTGTAGGCAGGGACCAGCCCCAGCATTTT. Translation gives CAWSVGRDQPQHF.

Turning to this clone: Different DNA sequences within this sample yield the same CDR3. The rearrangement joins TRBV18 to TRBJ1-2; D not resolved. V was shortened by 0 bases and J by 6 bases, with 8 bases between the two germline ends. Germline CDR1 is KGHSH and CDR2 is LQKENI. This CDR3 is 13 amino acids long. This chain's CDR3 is CASSPPGTDGYTF. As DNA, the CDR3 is TGTGCCAGCTCACCACCCGGTACTGATGGCTACACCTTC.

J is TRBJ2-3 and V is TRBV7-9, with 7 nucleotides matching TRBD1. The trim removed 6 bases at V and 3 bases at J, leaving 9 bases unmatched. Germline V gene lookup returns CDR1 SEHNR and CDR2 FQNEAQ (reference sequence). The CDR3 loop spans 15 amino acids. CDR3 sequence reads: CASSPGTVETDTQYF. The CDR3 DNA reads TGTGCCAGCAGTCCCGGGACAGTTGAGACAGATACGCAGTATTTT.

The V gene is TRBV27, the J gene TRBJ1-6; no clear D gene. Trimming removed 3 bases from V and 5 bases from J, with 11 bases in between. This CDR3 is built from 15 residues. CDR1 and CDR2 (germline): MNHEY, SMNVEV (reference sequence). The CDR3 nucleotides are TGTGCCAGCAGTTTTAGGCGGATTAATAATTCACCCCTCCACTTT. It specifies CASSFRRINNSPLHF.

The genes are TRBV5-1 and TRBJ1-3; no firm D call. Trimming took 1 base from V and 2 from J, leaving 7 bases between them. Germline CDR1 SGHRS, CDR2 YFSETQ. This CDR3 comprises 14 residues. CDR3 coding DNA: TGCGCCAGCAGCTTGTTCGGGGCTGGAAACACCATATATTTT. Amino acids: CASSLFGAGNTIYF.

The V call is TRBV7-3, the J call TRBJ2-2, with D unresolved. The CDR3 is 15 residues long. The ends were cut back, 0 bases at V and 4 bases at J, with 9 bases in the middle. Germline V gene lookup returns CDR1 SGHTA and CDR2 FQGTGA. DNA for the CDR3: TGTGCCAGCAGCTTAACGGGGTTTCTCACCGGGGAGCTGTTTTTT. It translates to CASSLTGFLTGELFF.

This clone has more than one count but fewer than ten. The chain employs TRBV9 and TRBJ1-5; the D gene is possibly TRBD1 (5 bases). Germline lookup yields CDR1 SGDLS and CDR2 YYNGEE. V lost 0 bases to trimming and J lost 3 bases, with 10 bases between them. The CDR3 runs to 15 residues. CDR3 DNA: TGTGCCAGCAGCGTAGAAGGGGCGGTCAATCAGCCCCAGCATTTT. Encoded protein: CASSVEGAVNQPQHF.

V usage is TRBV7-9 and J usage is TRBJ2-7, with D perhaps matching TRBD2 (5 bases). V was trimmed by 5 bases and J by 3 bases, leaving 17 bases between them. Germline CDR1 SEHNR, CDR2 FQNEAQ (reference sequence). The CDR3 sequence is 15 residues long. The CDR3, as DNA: TGTGCCAGCAGCCCCGAGGGTGGGGTTCACTACGAGCAGTACTTC. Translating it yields CASSPEGGVHYEQYF. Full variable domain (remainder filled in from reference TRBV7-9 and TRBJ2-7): DTGVSQNPRHKITKRGQNVTFRCDPISEHNRLYWYRQTLGQGPEFLTYFQNEAQLEKSRLLSDRFSAERPKGSFSTLEIQRTEQGDSAMYLCASSPEGGVHYEQYFGPGTRLTVT.

The CDR3 DNA reads as TGTGCCAGTAGTATAGCCCCTGGGGAGACCCAGTACTTC. It is translated as CASSIAPGETQYF. The J gene is TRBJ2-5, the V gene TRBV19, with D unclear. CDR1 LNHDA and CDR2 SQIVND come from the germline V gene (reference sequence). Deletions cut 1 base from V and 5 bases from J, with 8 bases between. CDR3 length: 13 residues.

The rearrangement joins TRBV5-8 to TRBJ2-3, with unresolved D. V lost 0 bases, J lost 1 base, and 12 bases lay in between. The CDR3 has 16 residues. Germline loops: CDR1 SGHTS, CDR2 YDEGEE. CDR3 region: CASSLGSGRGTDTQYF. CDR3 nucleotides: TGTGCCAGCAGCTTGGGTAGTGGACGTGGCACAGATACGCAGTATTTT.

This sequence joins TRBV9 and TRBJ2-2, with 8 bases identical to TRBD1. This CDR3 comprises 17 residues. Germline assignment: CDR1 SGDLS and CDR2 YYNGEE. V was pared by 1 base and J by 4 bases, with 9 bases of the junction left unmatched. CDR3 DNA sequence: TGTGCCAGCAGCGTACTTCCCGGGACAGGCGCCACCGGGGAGCTGTTTTTT. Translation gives CASSVLPGTGATGELFF.

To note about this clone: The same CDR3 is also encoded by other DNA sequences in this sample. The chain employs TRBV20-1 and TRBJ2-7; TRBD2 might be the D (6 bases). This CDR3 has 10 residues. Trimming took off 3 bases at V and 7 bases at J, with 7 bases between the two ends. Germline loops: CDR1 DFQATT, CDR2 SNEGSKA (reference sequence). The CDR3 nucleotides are TGCAGTGCTAGCGGGGGAGAGCAGTACTTC. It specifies CSASGGEQYF.

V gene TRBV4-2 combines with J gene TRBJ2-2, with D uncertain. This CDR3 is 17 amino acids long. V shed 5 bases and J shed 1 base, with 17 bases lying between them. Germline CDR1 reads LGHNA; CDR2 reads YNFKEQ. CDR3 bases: TGTGCCAGCAGCTATTACCTTCCATCCGAGAACACCGGGGAGCTGTTTTTT. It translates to CASSYYLPSENTGELFF.

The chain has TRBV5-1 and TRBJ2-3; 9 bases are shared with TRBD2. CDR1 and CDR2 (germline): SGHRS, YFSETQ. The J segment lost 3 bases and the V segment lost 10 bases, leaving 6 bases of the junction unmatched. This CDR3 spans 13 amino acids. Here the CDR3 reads CAGGTSPTDTQYF. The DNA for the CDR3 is TGCGCCGGGGGGACTAGCCCTACAGATACGCAGTATTTT.

The CDR3 protein is CASSKGRTCLNNEQFF. CDR3 DNA: TGTGCCAGCAGCAAAGGACGGACATGCTTAAACAATGAGCAGTTCTTC. The chain employs TRBV21-1 and TRBJ2-1; the D call TRBD1 from the table was never checked on the DNA. TRBV21-1 counts as a pseudogene. This CDR3 spans 16 amino acids.